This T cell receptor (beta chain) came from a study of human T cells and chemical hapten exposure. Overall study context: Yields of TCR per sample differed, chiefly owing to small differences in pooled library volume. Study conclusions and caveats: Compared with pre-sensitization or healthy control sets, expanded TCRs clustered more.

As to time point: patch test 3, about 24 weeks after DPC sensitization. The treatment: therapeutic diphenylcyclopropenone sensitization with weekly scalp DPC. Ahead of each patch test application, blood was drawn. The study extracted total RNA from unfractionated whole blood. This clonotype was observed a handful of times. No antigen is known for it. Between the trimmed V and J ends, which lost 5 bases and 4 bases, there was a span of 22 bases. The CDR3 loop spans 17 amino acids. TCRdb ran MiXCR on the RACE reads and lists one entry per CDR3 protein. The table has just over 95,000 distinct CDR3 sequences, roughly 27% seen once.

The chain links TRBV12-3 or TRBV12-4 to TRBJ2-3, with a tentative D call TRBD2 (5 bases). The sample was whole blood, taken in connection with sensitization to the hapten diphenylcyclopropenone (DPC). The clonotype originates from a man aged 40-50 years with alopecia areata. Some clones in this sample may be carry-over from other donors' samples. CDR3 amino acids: CASSGTLEALRADTQYF. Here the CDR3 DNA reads TGTGCCAGCAGTGGTACGCTGGAGGCGCTTCGTGCAGATACGCAGTATTTT.